The 30 T cell receptor beta chains presented below share a single source sample, sequenced in a study of cytomegalovirus exposure and HLA in healthy donors. Sequencing was performed with immunoSEQ multiplex PCR; in TCRdb, only in-frame clones are kept and a portion is missing. Here the sample spans roughly 140,000 clones, 80% to 95% being singletons. Sequences were obtained from PBMCs. Every receptor here comes from a man between 18 and 35 years old in good health and CMV-seronegative.

The rearrangement links TRBV10-3 to TRBJ2-3; the D gene is possibly TRBD1 (6 bases). The germline gives CDR1 ENHRY, CDR2 SYGVKD. CDR3 length: 13 residues. Trimming shortened V by 8 bases and J by 6 bases, and 15 bases separated the two germline ends. CDR3 region: CAIGRDIGDTQYF. The CDR3 DNA is TGTGCCATCGGCCGGGACATCGGTGATACGCAGTATTTT.

The genes are TRBV7-9 and TRBJ2-1, with 12 bases that match TRBD2. This CDR3 spans 16 amino acids. CDR1 is SEHNR, CDR2 FQNEAQ, per germline (reference sequence). V was pared by 4 bases and J by 5 bases, with 6 bases of the junction left unmatched. The CDR3 DNA reads TGTGCCAGCAGCTCCCGACTAGCGGGAGTTCACAATGAGCAGTTCTTC. Amino acid sequence: CASSSRLAGVHNEQFF.

The chain carries TRBV6-1 and TRBJ2-1; D is uncertain. The V end lost 3 bases, the J end lost 0 bases, and 9 bases lay between the germline ends. The germline CDR1 and CDR2 sequences are MNHNS and SASEGT. The CDR3 loop spans 15 amino acids. CDR3 DNA sequence: TGTGCCAGCAGTGATTATCCCCCCTCCTACAATGAGCAGTTCTTC. This sequence encodes CASSDYPPSYNEQFF.

The CDR3 is CASSYSRTYEQYF. As DNA, the CDR3 is TGTGCCAGCAGTTATTCCCGGACTTACGAGCAGTACTTC. The chain has TRBV6-5 and TRBJ2-7, with D maybe TRBD2 (5 bases). Germline V gives CDR1 MNHEY, CDR2 SVGAGI. V lost 3 bases and J lost 4, with 10 bases in between. This CDR3 spans 13 amino acids.

This chain uses TRBV10-3 with TRBJ2-6, with 8 bases fitting TRBD1. Per the germline V gene, CDR1 is ENHRY and CDR2 is SYGVKD. Trimming cost V 6 bases and J 0 bases; bases outside gene matches: 1. The CDR3 has 15 residues. CDR3 sequence: CAISTGGSGANVLTF. The CDR3 DNA reads TGTGCCATCAGCACAGGGGGCTCTGGGGCCAACGTCCTGACTTTC.

This clone was seen just once. This chain joins TRBV27 and TRBJ2-1; TRBD1 agrees at 11 bases. Germline V gives CDR1 MNHEY, CDR2 SMNVEV (reference sequence). Trimming removed 8 bases from V and 6 bases from J; junction bases left unmatched: 6. This CDR3 is 14 amino acids long. The CDR3 protein is CASSPGTGGNEQFF. The CDR3 DNA sequence: TGTGCCAGCTCCCCTGGGACAGGGGGCAATGAGCAGTTCTTC.

DNA of the CDR3: TGCGCCAGCAGCGAGAGGCTAGGAGAAGAGACCCAGTACTTC. It translates to CASSERLGEETQYF. V is TRBV5-1 and J is TRBJ2-5; D is unresolved. V lost 4 bases, J lost 3 bases, and 13 bases lay in between. The CDR3 runs to 14 residues. Germline V gives CDR1 SGHRS, CDR2 YFSETQ. The complete variable domain, with remaining parts taken from reference TRBV5-1 and TRBJ2-5, reads KAGVTQTPRYLIKTRGQQVTLSCSPISGHRSVSWYQQTPGQGLQFLFEYFSETQRNKGNFPGRFSGRQFSNSRSEMNVSTLELGDSALYLCASSERLGEETQYFGPGTRLLVL.

The chain couples TRBV18 to TRBJ2-1; a possible D gene is TRBD2 (6 bases). Germline V gene sequence: CDR1 KGHSH, CDR2 LQKENI. The CDR3 contains 18 residues. V was shortened by 5 bases and J by 5 bases, with 25 bases between the two germline ends. The CDR3 DNA is TGTGCCAGCTCATCCCTGTGGGGCGGTCTAGCGCTGAACAATGAGCAGTTCTTC. Amino acids: CASSSLWGGLALNNEQFF.

V is TRBV7-3 and J is TRBJ2-3; D remains ambiguous. CDR3 length: 13 residues. V was pared by 2 bases and J by 4 bases, with 7 bases between. Germline loops: CDR1 SGHTA, CDR2 FQGTGA. CDR3 DNA: TGTGCCAGCAGCTTAGCTGCGGCAGATACGCAGTATTTT. Amino acid sequence: CASSLAAADTQYF. Combining the CDR3 with reference TRBV7-3 and TRBJ2-3 gives the whole variable domain GAGVSQTPSNKVTEKGKYVELRCDPISGHTALYWYRQSLGQGPEFLIYFQGTGAADDSGLPNDRFFAVRPEGSVSTLKIQRTERGDSAVYLCASSLAAADTQYFGPGTRLTVL.

The rearrangement joins TRBV9 to TRBJ1-1; TRBD1 might be the D (5 bases). Looked up from germline, CDR1 is SGDLS and CDR2 is YYNGEE. The CDR3 length is 16 residues. V was cut by 3 bases and J by 4 bases, with 19 bases left in between. The CDR3 loop reads CASSANPGRQGTEAFF. The DNA of the CDR3 is TGTGCCAGCAGCGCAAATCCGGGCCGCCAGGGCACTGAAGCTTTCTTT.

The chain carries TRBV19 and TRBJ2-3; D is unclear. Per germline, CDR1 LNHDA and CDR2 SQIVND (reference sequence). CDR3 length equals 14 residues. V lost 5 bases to trimming and J lost 2 bases, with 11 bases between them. The CDR3 coding sequence is TGTGCCAGTAGTCGGCAGGCGATCACAGATACGCAGTATTTT. Amino acid sequence: CASSRQAITDTQYF.

This chain links TRBV5-1 with TRBJ1-1; D is ambiguous. The CDR3 spans 13 residues. The germline V gene encodes CDR1 SGHRS and CDR2 YFSETQ. V shed 2 bases and J shed 3 bases, with 8 bases lying between them. The CDR3 DNA reads TGCGCCAGCAGCTTTTGGAGCGACACTGAAGCTTTCTTT. This codes for CASSFWSDTEAFF.

This chain links TRBV18 with TRBJ2-3, with 9 bases identical to TRBD2. The trim removed 3 bases at V and 8 bases at J, leaving 9 bases unmatched. The CDR3 has 15 amino acids. Looked up from germline, CDR1 is KGHSH and CDR2 is LQKENI. As DNA, the CDR3 is TGTGCCAGCTCACCTGTAGCGGGAGACGGGGGTACGCAGTATTTT. Residues: CASSPVAGDGGTQYF.

V gene TRBV7-9 combines with J gene TRBJ1-1; D is possibly TRBD1 (6 bases). The CDR3 runs 16 residues. V was pared by 1 base and J by 5 bases, with 17 bases between. CDR1 and CDR2 (germline): SEHNR, FQNEAQ (reference sequence). The CDR3 region is CASSLGFDRGGTEAFF. The CDR3 nucleotides are TGTGCCAGCAGCTTAGGGTTCGATAGGGGGGGAACTGAAGCTTTCTTT.

The chain is built from TRBV9 and TRBJ2-1, with 11 bases that match TRBD2. There are 15 residues in the CDR3. Germline V gene lookup returns CDR1 SGDLS and CDR2 YYNGEE. V gave up 0 bases and J gave up 6 bases; unmatched junction bases: 2. CDR3 sequence: CASSVASGGPNEQFF. The CDR3 DNA follows: TGTGCCAGCAGCGTAGCTAGCGGGGGGCCCAATGAGCAGTTCTTC.

The chain employs TRBV2 and TRBJ2-1; TRBD1 agrees at 9 bases. Germline CDR1 is SNHLY and CDR2 is FYNNEI. CDR3 length equals 16 residues. Germline trimming cut 0 bases from V and 10 bases from J; bases unmatched to any gene: 10. This CDR3 is CASSEAYDRGGKEQFF. CDR3 nucleotide sequence: TGTGCCAGCAGTGAAGCGTATGACAGGGGGGGAAAAGAGCAGTTCTTC.

The chain combines TRBV7-6 with TRBJ2-2; 8 nucleotides align to TRBD2. The CDR3 runs 16 residues. Germline assignment: CDR1 SGHVS and CDR2 FNYEAQ. V lost 1 base to trimming and J lost 5 bases; unmatched junction nucleotides: 6. CDR3 nucleotide sequence: TGTGCCAGCAGCTTAGACCCAGGGACTAGTACCGGGGAGCTGTTTTTT. Protein product: CASSLDPGTSTGELFF.

The rearrangement uses TRBV19 and TRBJ1-2; D not certain. Looked up from germline, CDR1 is LNHDA and CDR2 is SQIVND (reference sequence). Deletions cut 5 bases from V and 5 bases from J, with 6 bases between. The length of the CDR3 is 11 residues. The CDR3 sequence is CASSSPYGYTF. In DNA, the CDR3 is TGTGCCAGTAGTTCCCCATATGGCTACACCTTC.

The genes are TRBV4-1 and TRBJ2-5, with D possibly TRBD2 on 6 matching bases. This CDR3 is built from 16 residues. The ends were cut back, 4 bases at V and 2 bases at J, with 17 bases in the middle. The germline V gene encodes CDR1 MGHRA and CDR2 YSYEKL. As DNA, the CDR3 is TGCGCCAGCAGCCTTCCTGGGGCGGGGTTACAAGAGACCCAGTACTTC. It translates to CASSLPGAGLQETQYF.

The rearrangement links TRBV5-1 to TRBJ2-2; possibly TRBD1 for D (6 bases). The CDR3 consists of 16 residues. The germline V and J ends were trimmed by 3 bases and 0 bases, with 12 bases remaining between them. Per the germline V gene, CDR1 is SGHRS and CDR2 is YFSETQ. CDR3 nucleotides: TGCGCCAGCAGCTCAACCGGGACACCGAACACCGGGGAGCTGTTTTTT. Its protein product is CASSSTGTPNTGELFF.

This rearrangement joins TRBV19 to TRBJ2-3; weak D call: TRBD2 (6 bases). Germline V lookup: CDR1 LNHDA, CDR2 SQIVND (reference sequence). The CDR3 is 15 amino acids. V lost 4 bases and J 0 bases, leaving 11 bases between the germline ends. CDR3 nucleotides: TGTGCCAGTAGTACCCACGGGACTAGCACAGATACGCAGTATTTT. It specifies CASSTHGTSTDTQYF.

The V gene is TRBV30, the J gene TRBJ2-3; the match to TRBD2 covers 11 bases. Germline V gives CDR1 GTSNPN, CDR2 SVGIG (reference sequence). V was pared by 2 bases and J by 3 bases, with 4 bases of the junction left unmatched. The CDR3 contains 15 residues. The CDR3 coding sequence is TGTGCCTGGAGTTTAGCGGGAGGGCCAACAGATACGCAGTATTTT. It encodes CAWSLAGGPTDTQYF. Full variable domain (remainder filled in from reference TRBV30 and TRBJ2-3): SQTIHQWPATLVQPVGSPLSLECTVEGTSNPNLYWYRQAAGRGLQLLFYSVGIGQISSEVPQNLSASRPQDRQFILSSKKLLLSDSGFYLCAWSLAGGPTDTQYFGPGTRLTVL.

V gene TRBV18 combines with J gene TRBJ2-7; 10 nucleotides agree with TRBD2. This CDR3 contains 14 residues. V shed 3 bases, J shed 6 bases, and the junction held 5 bases outside the gene matches. Germline CDR1 reads KGHSH; CDR2 reads LQKENI. The CDR3 sequence: CASSPASGRVEQYV. The CDR3 DNA sequence: TGTGCCAGCTCACCTGCTAGCGGGAGAGTCGAGCAGTACGTC.

This clone is a singleton in its sample. This chain joins TRBV5-1 and TRBJ2-1; TRBD2 might be the D (5 bases). Trimming removed 6 bases at V and 3 bases at J, with 10 bases between. Germline CDR1 and CDR2: SGHRS and YFSETQ. The CDR3 is 13 amino acids. The CDR3 nucleotides read TGCGCCAGCAACCCGGGAAGCTACAATGAGCAGTTCTTC. Protein sequence: CASNPGSYNEQFF.

The chain links TRBV27 to TRBJ1-5, with D tentatively TRBD1 (5 bases). Per germline, CDR1 MNHEY and CDR2 SMNVEV (reference sequence). The CDR3 spans 16 residues. V was clipped by 5 bases and J by 2 bases, with 16 bases between them. CDR3 coding DNA: TGTGCCAGCAGTATGACAGAGAAGAATCGCAATCAGCCCCAGCATTTT. It codes for CASSMTEKNRNQPQHF.

This rearrangement joins TRBV11-2 to TRBJ2-2, with TRBD2 matching over 13 bases. The germline gives CDR1 SGHAT, CDR2 FQNNGV. V shed 5 bases, J shed 6 bases, and the junction held 6 bases outside the gene matches. The CDR3 is 16 residues long. CDR3 in DNA: TGTGCCAGCAGCCAAGGGACTAGCGGGAATTCCGGGGAGCTGTTTTTT. It codes for CASSQGTSGNSGELFF.

The V call is TRBV4-2, the J call TRBJ1-5; D remains ambiguous. Trimming removed 0 bases at V and 7 bases at J, with 13 bases between. CDR3 length: 15 amino acids. Germline V gene data show CDR1 as LGHNA and CDR2 as YNFKEQ. CDR3 loop: CASSQDAGSNQPQHF. The CDR3 nucleotides are TGTGCCAGCAGCCAAGATGCGGGTTCGAACCAGCCCCAGCATTTT.

This clone was counted only a few times. J is TRBJ2-3 and V is TRBV7-2; 9 bases align to TRBD2. The germline V gene encodes CDR1 SGHTA and CDR2 FQGNSA. V gave up 1 base and J gave up 7 bases; unmatched junction bases: 6. This CDR3 is 15 amino acids long. CDR3 coding DNA: TGTGCCAGCAGCTTAGTTAGTAGCGGGGGCCATACGCAGTATTTT. This codes for CASSLVSSGGHTQYF.

V gene TRBV2 combines with J gene TRBJ2-1; 9 bases are a match to TRBD2. V shed 4 bases and J 4 bases; nucleotides not matched to a gene: 8. This CDR3 comprises 16 residues. Germline lookup yields CDR1 SNHLY and CDR2 FYNNEI. The CDR3 here is CASSASGNYKYNEQFF. The CDR3 bases are TGTGCCAGCAGTGCTAGCGGGAACTATAAATACAATGAGCAGTTCTTC.

The chain links TRBV11-3 to TRBJ2-2; the match to TRBD2 covers 9 bases. From germline, CDR1 is SGHNT and CDR2 YENEEA. The CDR3 has 15 amino acids. The J segment lost 7 bases and the V segment lost 4 bases, leaving 7 bases of the junction unmatched. The chain's CDR3 is CASSSAGTSHGELFF. The CDR3 nucleotides read TGTGCCAGCAGCTCAGCGGGGACTAGCCACGGGGAGCTGTTTTTT.